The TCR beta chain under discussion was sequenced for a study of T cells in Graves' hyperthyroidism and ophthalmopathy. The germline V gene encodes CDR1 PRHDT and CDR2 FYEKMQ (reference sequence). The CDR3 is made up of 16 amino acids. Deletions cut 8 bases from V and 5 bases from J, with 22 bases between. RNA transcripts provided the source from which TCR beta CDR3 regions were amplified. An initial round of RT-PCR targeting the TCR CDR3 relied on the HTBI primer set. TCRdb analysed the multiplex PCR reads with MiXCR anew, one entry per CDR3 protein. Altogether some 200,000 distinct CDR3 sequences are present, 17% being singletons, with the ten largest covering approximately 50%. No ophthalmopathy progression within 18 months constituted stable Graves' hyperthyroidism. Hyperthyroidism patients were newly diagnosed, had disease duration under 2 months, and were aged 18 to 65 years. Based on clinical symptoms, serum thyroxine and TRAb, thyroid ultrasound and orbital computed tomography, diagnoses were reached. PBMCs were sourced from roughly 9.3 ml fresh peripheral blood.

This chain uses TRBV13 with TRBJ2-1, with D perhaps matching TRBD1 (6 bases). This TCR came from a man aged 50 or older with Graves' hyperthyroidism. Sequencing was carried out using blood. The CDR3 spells CASLRQNQGPNNEQFF. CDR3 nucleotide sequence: TGTGCCAGCCTCAGACAAAATCAGGGGCCGAACAATGAGCAGTTCTTC.